One sample yielded the 22 T cell receptor beta chains listed below, sequenced in a study of technical replicates of blood from several donors. TCRdb's copy holds only in-frame clones and misses some; the assay was immunoSEQ multiplex PCR. Of 80,000 to 100,000 clones in the sample, 92% are singletons; the top ten hold 0.25% to 0.35%. The sequenced sample consisted of T cells isolated from PBMCs. These receptors were collected from a human donor in good health.

The chain links TRBV5-6 to TRBJ1-2, with TRBD1 as a possible D gene (6 bases). Germline CDR1 reads SGHDT; CDR2 reads YYEEEE. The CDR3 length is 15 residues. V gave up 4 bases and J gave up 3 bases, with 16 bases separating them. CDR3 residues: CASSTDSLYDYGYTF. The DNA of the CDR3 is TGTGCCAGCAGCACGGACAGCCTATACGACTATGGCTACACCTTC.

The chain links TRBV11-3 to TRBJ1-4, with D tentatively TRBD1 (6 bases). The CDR3 runs to 17 residues. Per the germline V gene, CDR1 is SGHNT and CDR2 is YENEEA. The V end was cut by 1 base, the J end by 0 bases, with 12 bases between. The CDR3: CASSLGDRLSTNEKLFF. The DNA for the CDR3 is TGTGCCAGCAGCTTAGGAGACAGGTTATCAACTAATGAAAAACTGTTTTTT.

The chain employs TRBV7-9 and TRBJ1-1; D gene uncertain. V lost 5 bases and J 8 bases, leaving 15 bases between the germline ends. Germline loops: CDR1 SEHNR, CDR2 FQNEAQ (reference sequence). This CDR3 has 13 residues. In DNA, the CDR3 is TGTGCCAGCAGCCCAGGAGGTTCGGGGGAAGCTTTCTTT. Translation gives CASSPGGSGEAFF.

This clone occurred a few times. The gene calls are TRBV30 and TRBJ1-1; TRBD1 aligns across 7 bases. V was clipped by 1 base and J by 3 bases; unmatched bases: 5. The CDR3 length is 14 residues. Germline-derived CDR1 and CDR2 are GTSNPN and SVGIG (reference sequence). The CDR3 nucleotides read TGTGCCTGGAGTGAGAAAGGGGGCCACACTGAAGCTTTCTTT. This sequence encodes CAWSEKGGHTEAFF.

The chain combines TRBV4-1 with TRBJ1-3, with D unresolved. From germline, CDR1 is MGHRA and CDR2 YSYEKL. V was shortened by 0 bases and J by 0 bases, with 9 bases between the two germline ends. The CDR3 extends over 16 amino acids. The CDR3 sequence is CASSQESLSSGNTIYF. The CDR3 DNA reads as TGCGCCAGCAGCCAAGAGTCTCTAAGCTCTGGAAACACCATATATTTT.

The chain has TRBV19 and TRBJ1-2, with TRBD1 matching over 10 bases. The CDR3 loop spans 15 amino acids. The V segment lost 7 bases and the J segment 4 bases; nucleotides outside the gene matches: 9. Germline V CDR1 and CDR2: LNHDA, SQIVND (reference sequence). The CDR3 region has the DNA TGTGCCAGTACCCTGACAGGGGGCAGTAGCTATGGCTACACCTTC. Translating it yields CASTLTGGSSYGYTF.

The rearrangement uses TRBV30 and TRBJ2-3; 9 bases line up with TRBD2. Per germline, CDR1 GTSNPN and CDR2 SVGIG (reference sequence). This CDR3 is 16 amino acids long. J was trimmed by 4 bases and V by 0 bases; bases with no gene match: 8. The DNA of the CDR3 is TGTGCCTGGAGTGTGTCGGTTAGCGGGGGTCCAGATACGCAGTATTTT. This codes for CAWSVSVSGGPDTQYF.

The genes are TRBV9 and TRBJ2-7, with 9 bases lining up with TRBD1. Trimming at V came to 4 bases and at J to 7 bases, leaving 9 bases not matched to a gene. This CDR3 region has 14 residues. Germline V gives CDR1 SGDLS, CDR2 YYNGEE. CDR3 coding DNA: TGTGCCAGCAGCCCCCGGACAGGGGCGGGTGAGCAGTACTTC. Translated: CASSPRTGAGEQYF.

The rearrangement links TRBV5-4 to TRBJ1-4, with D maybe TRBD1 (6 bases). CDR3 size: 16 residues. Trimming took 0 bases from V and 0 from J, leaving 9 bases between them. Germline loops: CDR1 SGHNT, CDR2 YYREEE (reference sequence). CDR3 sequence reads: CASSLDRDATNEKLFF. DNA for the CDR3: TGTGCCAGCAGCTTGGACAGGGATGCAACTAATGAAAAACTGTTTTTT.

The chain uses TRBV6-1 and TRBJ2-5; the D gene is possibly TRBD1 (6 bases). V was pared by 7 bases and J by 7 bases, with 22 bases between. Germline CDR1 is MNHNS and CDR2 is SASEGT. The CDR3 has 15 residues. CDR3 sequence reads: CASTSGTTYGRTQYF. The CDR3 DNA is TGTGCCAGCACGTCCGGGACAACCTATGGGAGGACCCAGTACTTC.

In the case of this clone: An end of the junction does not agree with germline; a read error may underlie this. The chain employs TRBV6-5 and TRBJ1-2; D is possibly TRBD1 (6 bases). CDR3 length: 14 amino acids. Germline CDR1 MNHEY, CDR2 SVGAGI. The CDR3 DNA is TGTGACAGCAGTCGCGACAGGACAAGGCAAGGCTACACCTTC. This sequence encodes CDSSRDRTRQGYTF.

This clone was detected only a few times. V gene TRBV2 combines with J gene TRBJ1-5, with a possible D match to TRBD1 (6 bases). The CDR3 runs to 14 residues. Per germline, CDR1 SNHLY and CDR2 FYNNEI. The ends were cut back, 5 bases at V and 0 bases at J, with 8 bases in the middle. The CDR3 reads CASSRQDSNQPQHF. CDR3 nucleotides: TGTGCCAGCAGTAGACAGGATAGCAATCAGCCCCAGCATTTT.

The chain combines TRBV7-9 with TRBJ2-7; 9 positions match TRBD1. CDR1 is SEHNR, CDR2 FQNEAQ, per germline (reference sequence). This CDR3 is 18 amino acids long. V was clipped by 5 bases and J by 5 bases; unmatched bases: 19. The CDR3 region has the DNA TGTGCCAGCAGCCGGGACAGGGAGCGCCCCCCGCTAGTAGACGAGCAGTACTTC. As protein: CASSRDRERPPLVDEQYF. Filled out from reference TRBV7-9 and TRBJ2-7, the complete variable domain reads DTGVSQNPRHKITKRGQNVTFRCDPISEHNRLYWYRQTLGQGPEFLTYFQNEAQLEKSRLLSDRFSAERPKGSFSTLEIQRTEQGDSAMYLCASSRDRERPPLVDEQYFGPGTRLTVT.

The chain combines TRBV10-2 with TRBJ2-4; no reliable D call. In germline, CDR1 is WSHSY, CDR2 SAAADI. Between the trimmed V and J ends, which lost 11 bases and 0 bases, there was a span of 11 bases. The CDR3 length is 13 residues. This CDR3 is CAVQEIAKNIQYF. CDR3 nucleotides: TGCGCCGTGCAGGAAATAGCCAAAAACATTCAGTACTTC.

This rearrangement joins TRBV27 to TRBJ2-5; 11 bases line up with TRBD2. J was trimmed by 12 bases and V by 3 bases; bases with no gene match: 9. CDR1 and CDR2 (germline): MNHEY, SMNVEV (reference sequence). The CDR3 runs 14 residues. The CDR3 sequence is CASSFLSSGGREYF. CDR3 nucleotides: TGTGCCAGCAGTTTCTTGTCTAGCGGGGGGCGCGAGTACTTC.

The chain links TRBV12-5 to TRBJ1-6, with no clear D. Germline V lookup: CDR1 LGHNT, CDR2 FRNRAP. V was pared by 0 bases and J by 4 bases, with 13 bases between. This CDR3 has 17 amino acids. The CDR3 reads CASGLVLTGEYNSPLHF. In DNA form, the CDR3 reads TGTGCTAGTGGTTTGGTCTTAACGGGAGAGTATAATTCACCCCTCCACTTT.

V is TRBV5-1 and J is TRBJ2-2; 9 positions match TRBD1. CDR1 is SGHRS, CDR2 YFSETQ, per germline. Unmatched junction bases numbered 9, after V lost 3 bases and J lost 6 bases. CDR3 length: 16 residues. CDR3 DNA: TGCGCCAGCAGCTCAACCGGGACAGGGAGGCCCGGGGAGCTGTTTTTT. This translates into CASSSTGTGRPGELFF.

The CDR3 bases are TGTGCCAGCAGTCACAGGGTAGGGGCCTACTCCTCTGGAAACACCATATATTTT. Protein: CASSHRVGAYSSGNTIYF. The chain couples TRBV2 to TRBJ1-3, with TRBD1 as a possible D gene (6 bases). The V end was cut by 5 bases, the J end by 0 bases, with 20 bases between. The CDR3 contains 18 residues. Germline V gene data show CDR1 as SNHLY and CDR2 as FYNNEI.

J is TRBJ2-5 and V is TRBV30; D might be TRBD1 (7 bases). CDR1 is GTSNPN and CDR2 is SVGIG in the germline V gene (reference sequence). V gave up 1 base and J gave up 5 bases, with 17 bases separating them. This CDR3 has 15 amino acids. The CDR3 region has the DNA TGTGCCTGGAGTGAGTTTAGGACAGGAGGGGAGACCCAGTACTTC. This sequence encodes CAWSEFRTGGETQYF.

The rearrangement links TRBV2 to TRBJ1-2, with a tentative D call TRBD1 (6 bases). V lost 4 bases, J lost 8 bases, and 11 bases lay in between. Germline V gene sequence: CDR1 SNHLY, CDR2 FYNNEI. The CDR3 extends over 12 amino acids. The chain's CDR3 is CASSVNREGYTF. CDR3 in DNA: TGTGCCAGCAGTGTTAACAGGGAGGGCTACACCTTC.

The chain couples TRBV5-1 to TRBJ2-3; 13 bases fit TRBD2. The CDR3 is 16 amino acids. CDR1 is SGHRS and CDR2 is YFSETQ in the germline V gene. Trimming at V came to 0 bases and at J to 3 bases, leaving 1 base not matched to a gene. This chain's CDR3 is CASSLALAGGTDTQYF. CDR3 in DNA: TGCGCCAGCAGCTTGGCACTAGCGGGGGGGACAGATACGCAGTATTTT.

This rearrangement joins TRBV6-1 to TRBJ1-3; D is perhaps TRBD1 (5 bases). Trimming took 0 bases from V and 0 from J, leaving 18 bases between them. The germline CDR1 and CDR2 sequences are MNHNS and SASEGT. The CDR3 contains 19 residues. The CDR3 protein is CASSEARRGTFNSGNTIYF. The CDR3 region has the DNA TGTGCCAGCAGTGAAGCGCGACGGGGGACCTTTAACTCTGGAAACACCATATATTTT.